The TCR beta chain described here comes from a study of human T cells and chemical hapten exposure. Overall study: The sensitizer, 2% DPC, was used on approximately 2 cm by approximately 2 cm of upper inner arm skin.

This clonotype occurred many times. Time point defined: pre-sensitization, week 0. Treatment specified: therapeutic diphenylcyclopropenone sensitization with weekly scalp DPC. Prior to each patch test being applied, blood was drawn. V was cut by 4 bases and J by 0 bases, with 22 bases left in between. Germline assignment: CDR1 LGHNA and CDR2 YSLEER. The CDR3 extends over 20 amino acids. Each CDR3 protein is one row after TCRdb ran MiXCR on the RACE reads. The sample includes around 120,000 distinct CDR3 sequences, around an eighth seen only once; the top ten take approximately 3%. The genes are TRBV4-3 and TRBJ2-6; tentatively, D is TRBD2 (6 bases). The sequence derives from a woman aged 18-29 years with alopecia areata. Some clones in this sample may be carry-over from other donors' samples. Sequencing was performed on whole blood, taken in connection with sensitization to the hapten diphenylcyclopropenone (DPC). The CDR3 is CASSPRRRGFGGSGANVLTF. The CDR3 region has the DNA TGCGCCAGCAGCCCTCGCCGGCGGGGTTTTGGGGGCTCTGGGGCCAACGTCCTGACTTTC.